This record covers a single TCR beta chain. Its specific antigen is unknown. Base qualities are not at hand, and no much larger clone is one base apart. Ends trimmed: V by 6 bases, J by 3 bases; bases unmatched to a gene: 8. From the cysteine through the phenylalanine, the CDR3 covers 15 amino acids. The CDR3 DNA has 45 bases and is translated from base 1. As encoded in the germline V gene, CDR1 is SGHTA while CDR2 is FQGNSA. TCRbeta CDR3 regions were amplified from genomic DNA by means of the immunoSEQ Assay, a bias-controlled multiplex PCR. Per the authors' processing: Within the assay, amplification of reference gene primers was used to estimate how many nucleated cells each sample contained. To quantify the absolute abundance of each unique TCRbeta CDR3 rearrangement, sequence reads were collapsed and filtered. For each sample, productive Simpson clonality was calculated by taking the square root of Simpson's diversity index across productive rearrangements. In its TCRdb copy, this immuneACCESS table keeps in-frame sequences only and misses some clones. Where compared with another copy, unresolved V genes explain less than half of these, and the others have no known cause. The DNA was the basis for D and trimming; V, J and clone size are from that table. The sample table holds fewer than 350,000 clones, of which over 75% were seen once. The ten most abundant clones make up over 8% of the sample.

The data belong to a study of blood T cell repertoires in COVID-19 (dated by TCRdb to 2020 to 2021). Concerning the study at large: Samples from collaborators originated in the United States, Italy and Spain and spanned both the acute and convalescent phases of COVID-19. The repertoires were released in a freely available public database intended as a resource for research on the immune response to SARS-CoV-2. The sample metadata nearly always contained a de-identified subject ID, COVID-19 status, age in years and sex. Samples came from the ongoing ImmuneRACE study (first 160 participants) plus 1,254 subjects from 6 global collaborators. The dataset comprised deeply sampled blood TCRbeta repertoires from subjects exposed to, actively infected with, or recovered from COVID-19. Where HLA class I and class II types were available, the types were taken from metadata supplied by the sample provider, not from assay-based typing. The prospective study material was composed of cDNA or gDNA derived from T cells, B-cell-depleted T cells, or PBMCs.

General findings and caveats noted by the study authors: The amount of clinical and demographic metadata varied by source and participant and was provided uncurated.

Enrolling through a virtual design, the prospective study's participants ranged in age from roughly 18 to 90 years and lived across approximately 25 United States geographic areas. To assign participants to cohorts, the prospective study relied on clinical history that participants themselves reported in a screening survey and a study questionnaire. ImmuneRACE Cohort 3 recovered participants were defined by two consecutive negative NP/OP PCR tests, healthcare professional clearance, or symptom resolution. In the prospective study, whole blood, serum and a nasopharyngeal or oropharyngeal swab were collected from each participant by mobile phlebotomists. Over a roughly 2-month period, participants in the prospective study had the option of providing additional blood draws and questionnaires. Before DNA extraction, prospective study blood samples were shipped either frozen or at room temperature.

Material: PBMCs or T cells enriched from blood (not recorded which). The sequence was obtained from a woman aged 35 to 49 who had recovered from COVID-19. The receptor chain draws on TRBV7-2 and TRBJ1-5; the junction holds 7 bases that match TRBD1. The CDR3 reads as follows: CASRSDRAYNQPQHF. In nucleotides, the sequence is TGTGCCAGCAGGTCAGACAGGGCGTACAATCAGCCCCAGCATTTT.